This TCR beta chain was profiled in a study of T cell responses to AZD1222 COVID-19 vaccine. Study as a whole: The analysis combined second doses at about 4 or about 12 weeks.

The table came from immunoSEQ multiplex PCR; TCRdb's copy has only in-frame clones and leaves some out. The table includes some 120,000 clones, around 87% detected once. Trimming shortened V by 2 bases and J by 4 bases, and 18 bases separated the two germline ends. CDR1 and CDR2 (germline): SGHKS, YYEKEE (reference sequence). The CDR3 has 16 residues. The receptor was isolated from an adult in good health. The gene calls are TRBV5-5 and TRBJ1-2; the D is unclear. The starting material was peripheral blood, obtained on day 0 of AZD1222 vaccination. CDR3 protein: CASSLSHRGGIYGYTF. The CDR3 region has the DNA TGTGCCAGCAGCTTATCGCATCGCGGCGGGATCTATGGCTACACCTTC.